The present entry profiles one T cell receptor (beta chain) with its context. Via MiXCR, TCRdb re-called the multiplex PCR reads, giving one row per CDR3 protein. Of about 130,000 distinct CDR3 sequences in the sample, around 20% were seen once. The data derive from a study of breast tumors, draining lymph nodes, adjacent tissues. Samples came from axillary lymph nodes draining the breast cancer. The germline V gene encodes CDR1 SGDLS and CDR2 YYNGEE. V was pared by 0 bases and J by 2 bases, with 12 bases between. The CDR3 contains 16 residues. This chain links TRBV9 with TRBJ1-3, with a weak D call TRBD1 (5 bases). The sample taken for sequencing was axillary lymph node tissue. The clonotype originates from a female donor with breast cancer. Some clones in this sample may be carry-over from other donors' samples. The chain's CDR3 is CASSVEHKTAGNTIYF. The CDR3 DNA reads as TGTGCCAGCAGCGTAGAGCACAAGACAGCTGGAAACACCATATATTTT.